Here is one T cell receptor (beta chain) with its context. Its antigen has not been determined. Base qualities are not provided; no much larger clone lies one nucleotide away. Per the germline V gene, SQVTM is the CDR1 and ANQGSEA is the CDR2. Trimming leaves V shorter by 6 bases and J shorter by 0 bases, with the junction holding 11 bases beyond the gene matches. The CDR3 goes from the cysteine to the phenylalanine over 15 residues. The DNA shown is the 45-base CDR3, in frame from base 1. What the time point label conveys for this sample: newly diagnosed, previously untreated cHL patient sample. Using a Miltenyi CD4+ T cell isolation kit, CD4+ T cells were purified from thawed PBMCs through magnetic negative selection. As a comparison group for the relapsed/refractory trial patients, PBMCs from patients with newly diagnosed, previously untreated classical Hodgkin lymphoma were sequenced. Peripheral blood was collected in 8 mL Vacutainer Cell Preparation Tubes, from which PBMCs were isolated by centrifugation and then cryopreserved. Purified CD4+ and CD8+ fractions were generated only in cases for which an additional PBMC sample was available. On LS columns in a quadroMACS separator, the magnetically labelled cells were depleted, and the flow-through was collected as the purified fraction.

Genomic DNA was extracted with the Qiagen DNeasy kit from unsorted PBMCs and from negatively selected CD4+ and CD8+ fractions. Using primers that anneal to V and J segments, immunoSEQ multiplex PCR amplified the TCR beta CDR3 regions. Amplification bias was minimized using a synthetic immune receptor repertoire, and residual bias was removed computationally after sequencing. On the study's bioinformatics: Repertoire diversity was quantified as the Shannon entropy index using custom Python scripts. Unsorted, CD4+ and CD8+ repertoires were analyzed separately, except in combined analyses where CD4+ and CD8+ sequences were merged in silico. Sourced from immuneACCESS, this table was stored by TCRdb with only in-frame sequences that have V and J called. A share of the clones is absent; for the studies checked, an unresolved V gene accounts for under half, and the remainder has no known explanation. V and J calls plus clone size are reproduced from that table; the DNA served to infer D and trimming. A total of around 16,000 clones appear in this sample, 85% to 90% of them only once. 0.84% of the sample lies in the top ten.

The sample is drawn from a study of PD-1 blockade in classical Hodgkin lymphoma (dated by TCRdb to 2020 to 2022). For the study in its entirety: A peripheral blood immune signature of response to PD-1 blockade in classical Hodgkin lymphoma was defined using TCR beta sequencing and CyTOF. Findings and caveats that apply to the study as a whole: The study was restricted to a single clinical trial cohort, and the causes of repertoire differences, possibly disease activity or prior therapy, were left undefined. Baseline TCR diversity was reported to be lower in newly diagnosed patients than in healthy donors and to be lower still in relapsed/refractory patients.

The rearranged segments are TRBV29-1 and TRBJ2-7; 7 bases in between match TRBD1. The sequence was collected from a human donor with classical Hodgkin lymphoma. Specimen: CD4+ T cells from blood. At the DNA level, the sequence is TGCAGCGTACGACCCGGGACAGCCTCCTCCTACGAGCAGTACTTC. It specifies CSVRPGTASSYEQYF.